The clone carrying this TCR beta chain came up once. The data were obtained in a study of blood T cell repertoires in COVID-19. Study at large: Sites across the United States, Italy and Spain contributed samples from acute and convalescent COVID-19. Nucleic acid was either cDNA or gDNA, and it came from T cells, B-cell-depleted T cells, or PBMCs.

In the original processing: Researchers report that nucleated cell counts were estimated from reference gene primer amplification. The repertoire was sequenced with immunoSEQ multiplex PCR; TCRdb's copy has only in-frame clones and lacks some. Clonal size and the V and J genes are those of that table, whereas D and trimming came from the DNA. The repertoire holds approximately 240,000 clones, with under 85% as singletons. V dropped 3 bases and J dropped 5; count of bases not matched to a gene: 10. The germline gives CDR1 SQVTM, CDR2 ANQGSEA. This CDR3 is 15 amino acids long. The sequence was obtained from a woman aged 40 to 55 with active or convalescent COVID-19. Sample: peripheral blood. The rearrangement uses TRBV29-1 and TRBJ2-5; 9 positions agree with TRBD1. DNA of the CDR3: TGCAGCGTTGACCGGACTGGGACAGGGCAGGAGACCCAGTACTTC. It is translated as CSVDRTGTGQETQYF.